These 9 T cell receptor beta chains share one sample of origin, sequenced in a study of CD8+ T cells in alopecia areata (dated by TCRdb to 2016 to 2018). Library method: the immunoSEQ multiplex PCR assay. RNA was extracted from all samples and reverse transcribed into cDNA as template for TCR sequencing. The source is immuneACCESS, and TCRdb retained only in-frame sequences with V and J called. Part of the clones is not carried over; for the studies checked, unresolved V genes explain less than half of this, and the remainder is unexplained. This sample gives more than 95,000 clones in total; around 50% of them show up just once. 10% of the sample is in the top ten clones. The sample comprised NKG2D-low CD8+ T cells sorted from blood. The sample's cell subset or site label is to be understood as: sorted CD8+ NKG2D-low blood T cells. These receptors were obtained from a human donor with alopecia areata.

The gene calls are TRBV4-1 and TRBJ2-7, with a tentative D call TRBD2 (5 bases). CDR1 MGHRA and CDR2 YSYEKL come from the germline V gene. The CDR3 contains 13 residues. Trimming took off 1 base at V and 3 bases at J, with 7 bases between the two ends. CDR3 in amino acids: CASSQAGVYEQYF. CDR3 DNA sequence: TGCGCCAGCAGCCAAGCCGGGGTCTACGAGCAGTACTTC.

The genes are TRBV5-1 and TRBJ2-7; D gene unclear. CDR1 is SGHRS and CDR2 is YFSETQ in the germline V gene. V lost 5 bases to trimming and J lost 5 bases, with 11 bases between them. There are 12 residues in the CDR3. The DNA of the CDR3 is TGCGCCAGCAGGTACGGTTTTAACGAGCAGTACTTC. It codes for CASRYGFNEQYF. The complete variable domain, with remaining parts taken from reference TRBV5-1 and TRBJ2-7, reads KAGVTQTPRYLIKTRGQQVTLSCSPISGHRSVSWYQQTPGQGLQFLFEYFSETQRNKGNFPGRFSGRQFSNSRSEMNVSTLELGDSALYLCASRYGFNEQYFGPGTRLTVT.

CDR3 amino acids: CASSLEGTVGSHGYTF. The DNA of the CDR3 is TGTGCCAGCAGCTTAGAGGGGACAGTCGGATCTCACGGCTACACCTTC. The chain uses TRBV7-9 and TRBJ1-2, with TRBD1 identical over 7 bases. The junction had 13 bases not matched to a gene; V was cut back by 1 base and J by 8 bases. Germline V lookup: CDR1 SEHNR, CDR2 FQNEAQ (reference sequence). The CDR3 extends over 16 amino acids.

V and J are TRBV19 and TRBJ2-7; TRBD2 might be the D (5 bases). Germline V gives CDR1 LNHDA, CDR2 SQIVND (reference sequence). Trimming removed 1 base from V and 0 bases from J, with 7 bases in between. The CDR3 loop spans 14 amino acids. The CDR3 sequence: CASSIAGSSYEQYF. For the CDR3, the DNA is TGTGCCAGTAGTATAGCGGGATCCTCCTACGAGCAGTACTTC.

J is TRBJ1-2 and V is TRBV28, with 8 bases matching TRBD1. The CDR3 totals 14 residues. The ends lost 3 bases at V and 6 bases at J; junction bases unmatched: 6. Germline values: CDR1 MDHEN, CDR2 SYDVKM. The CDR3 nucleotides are TGTGCCAGCAGTTTGGGGACAGGATCCGATGGCTACACCTTC. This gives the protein CASSLGTGSDGYTF.

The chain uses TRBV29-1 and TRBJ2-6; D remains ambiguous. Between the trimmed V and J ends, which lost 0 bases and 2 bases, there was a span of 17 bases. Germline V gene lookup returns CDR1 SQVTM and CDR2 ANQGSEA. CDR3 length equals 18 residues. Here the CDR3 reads CSVEESPRTLPGANVLTF. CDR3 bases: TGCAGCGTTGAAGAGAGCCCGCGGACGCTACCTGGGGCCAACGTCCTGACTTTC. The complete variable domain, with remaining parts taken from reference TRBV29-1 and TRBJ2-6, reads SAVISQKPSRDICQRGTSLTIQCQVDSQVTMMFWYRQQPGQSLTLIATANQGSEATYESGFVIDKFPISRPNLTFSTLTVSNMSPEDSSIYLCSVEESPRTLPGANVLTFGAGSRLTVL.

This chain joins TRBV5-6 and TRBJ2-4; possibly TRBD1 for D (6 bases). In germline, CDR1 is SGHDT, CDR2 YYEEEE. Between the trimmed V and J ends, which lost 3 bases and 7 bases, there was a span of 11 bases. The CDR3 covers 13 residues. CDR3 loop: CASSSGHENIQYF. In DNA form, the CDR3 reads TGTGCCAGCAGCTCGGGACACGAGAACATTCAGTACTTC.

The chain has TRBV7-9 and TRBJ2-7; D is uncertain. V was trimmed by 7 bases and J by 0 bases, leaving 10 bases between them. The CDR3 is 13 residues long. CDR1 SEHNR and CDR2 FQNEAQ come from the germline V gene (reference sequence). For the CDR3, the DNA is TGTGCCAGCAAAAGAGATAGCTCCTACGAGCAGTACTTC. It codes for CASKRDSSYEQYF.

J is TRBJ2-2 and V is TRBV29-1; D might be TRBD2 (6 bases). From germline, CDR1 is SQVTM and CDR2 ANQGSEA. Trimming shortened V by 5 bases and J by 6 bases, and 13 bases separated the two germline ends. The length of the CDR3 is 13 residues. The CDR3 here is CSVTFSGSGELFF. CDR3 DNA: TGCAGCGTTACATTTAGCGGTTCCGGGGAGCTGTTTTTT.